The entry that follows covers one TCR beta chain sequence. Its antigen is as yet unknown. This record belongs to a study of early stage breast cancer tumors. In the study overall: Most invasive tumors, about 70% of the 16, were ER+/PR+/HER2-. Each sample averaged approximately 9.8-fold read coverage. Regarding the study as a whole: In about 90% of the 16 patients, blood comparison separated tumor from normal breast. Enriched TCRB sequences shared across patients were mostly commonly generated sequences.

Some clones are missing from TCRdb's copy, which holds only in-frame ones; the method was immunoSEQ multiplex PCR. The sample lists about 53,000 clones; about 93% were seen once. CDR1 is MNHEY and CDR2 is SVGAGI in the germline V gene. V dropped 8 bases and J dropped 5; count of bases not matched to a gene: 6. The CDR3 runs to 13 residues. The sequence derives from an older person with breast cancer. The V call is TRBV6-5, the J call TRBJ2-5, with TRBD1 matching 9 bases. What was sequenced was blood. The CDR3 loop reads CASWDRDSETQYF. The CDR3 coding sequence is TGTGCCAGCTGGGACAGGGACTCGGAGACCCAGTACTTC.